This T cell receptor beta chain appears in the sequencing data of a study of OX40 agonist ivuxolimab in advanced cancers. Profiling relied on immunoSEQ multiplex PCR, and the TCRdb table lists in-frame clones only, not all of them. The sample has about 98,000 clones, 85% to 95% seen once. Regarding the study as a whole: Both CD4+ and CD8+ T cell populations in blood had undergone clonal expansion by week 6 at 0.1 to 3.0 mg/kg.

As concerns this clone: Antigen unknown.

The source is an adult with an advanced solid tumor such as melanoma, head and neck, liver or kidney cancer. The material sequenced was CD4+ or CD8+ T cells sorted from blood, taken in a trial of the OX40 agonist ivuxolimab.

The CDR3 DNA reads TGTGCCAGCAGCTTAGAACAGGCCAGCCCTGTGGAGTACGTC. Amino acids: CASSLEQASPVEYV. This chain joins TRBV7-9 and TRBJ2-7; tentative D call: TRBD1 (5 bases). V was shortened by 1 base and J by 11 bases, with 18 bases between the two germline ends. Germline-derived CDR1 and CDR2 are SEHNR and FQNEAQ (reference sequence). CDR3 length equals 14 residues.